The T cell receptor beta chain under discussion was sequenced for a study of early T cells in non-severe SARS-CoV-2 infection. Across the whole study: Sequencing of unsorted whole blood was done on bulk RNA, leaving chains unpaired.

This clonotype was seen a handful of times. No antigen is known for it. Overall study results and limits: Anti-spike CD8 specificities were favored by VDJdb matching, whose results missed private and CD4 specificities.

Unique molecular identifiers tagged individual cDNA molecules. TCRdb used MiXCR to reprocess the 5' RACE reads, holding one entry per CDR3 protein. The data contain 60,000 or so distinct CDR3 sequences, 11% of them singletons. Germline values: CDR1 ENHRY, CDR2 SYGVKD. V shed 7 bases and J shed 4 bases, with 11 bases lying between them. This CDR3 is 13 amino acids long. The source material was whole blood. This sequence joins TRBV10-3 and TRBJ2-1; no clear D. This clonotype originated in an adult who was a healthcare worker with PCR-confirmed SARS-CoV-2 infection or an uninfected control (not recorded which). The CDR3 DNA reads TGTGCCATCACCCCCACAGAATACAATGAGCAGTTCTTC. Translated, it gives CAITPTEYNEQFF.